Reported below is one T cell receptor beta chain. This sample is part of a study of OX40 agonist ivuxolimab in advanced cancers. This table comes from immunoSEQ multiplex PCR, and its TCRdb copy is limited to in-frame clones, with some not included. The top ten hold under 0.5% of the sample, which has 65,000 to 70,000 clones, around 86% seen once. The sequences come from CD4+ or CD8+ T cells sorted from blood, collected in a trial of the OX40 agonist ivuxolimab. The receptor was derived from an adult with an advanced solid tumor such as melanoma, head and neck, liver or kidney cancer.

The CDR3 region has the DNA TGTGCCAGCAGCGTAGAGGGGTTTAATTCACCCCTCCACTTT. Protein sequence: CASSVEGFNSPLHF. V is TRBV7-9 and J is TRBJ1-6; a possible D gene is TRBD1 (5 bases). V gave up 5 bases and J gave up 6 bases, with 11 bases separating them. The CDR3 has 14 residues. Germline CDR1 SEHNR, CDR2 FQNEAQ (reference sequence).